Shown below are 21 T cell receptor beta chains from a single sample sequenced in a study of blood T cell repertoires in COVID-19. The table came from immunoSEQ multiplex PCR; TCRdb's copy has only in-frame clones and leaves some out. The data hold tens of thousands of clones, with approximately 89% observed a single time. Source material: peripheral blood. The receptors originated from a man in his fifties with acute or convalescent COVID-19.

The chain combines TRBV19 with TRBJ1-4; TRBD1 matches 8 bases. The germline V gene encodes CDR1 LNHDA and CDR2 SQIVND (reference sequence). CDR3 length: 18 residues. The junction had 12 bases not matched to a gene; V was cut back by 6 bases and J by 0 bases. In nucleotides, the CDR3 is TGTGCCAGTAGACTTGGGCAGGGGGCTTTTGCAACTAATGAAAAACTGTTTTTT. It encodes CASRLGQGAFATNEKLFF. Complete variable domain (other parts from reference TRBV19 and TRBJ1-4): DGGITQSPKYLFRKEGQNVTLSCEQNLNHDAMYWYRQDPGQGLRLIYYSQIVNDFQKGDIAEGYSVSREKKESFPLTVTSAQKNPTAFYLCASRLGQGAFATNEKLFFGSGTQLSVL.

This chain uses TRBV19 with TRBJ1-2; no firm D call. CDR3 size: 14 residues. The V gene's germline CDR1 is LNHDA and CDR2 SQIVND (reference sequence). The V and J ends lost 0 bases and 1 base respectively, with 6 bases between them. This CDR3 reads CASSIEHDNYGYTF. For the CDR3, the DNA is TGTGCCAGTAGTATAGAACACGATAACTATGGCTACACCTTC.

This clone was seen only a few times. V usage is TRBV11-2 and J usage is TRBJ1-4; tentatively, D is TRBD1 (5 bases). CDR1 and CDR2 (germline): SGHAT, FQNNGV. With 7 bases removed from V and 0 bases from J, the gap between germline ends came to 12 bases. CDR3 length: 15 amino acids. CDR3 sequence reads: CASTLTTATNEKLFF. CDR3 DNA: TGTGCCAGCACCCTCACGACAGCAACTAATGAAAAACTGTTTTTT.

The J gene is TRBJ2-5, the V gene TRBV27, with D possibly matching TRBD2 (6 bases). Trimming shortened V by 4 bases and J by 2 bases, and 17 bases separated the two germline ends. The CDR3 covers 16 residues. The germline gives CDR1 MNHEY, CDR2 SMNVEV (reference sequence). The CDR3, as DNA: TGTGCCAGCAGTTCAGAATACGGGGGAGCGCAAGAGACCCAGTACTTC. Amino acids: CASSSEYGGAQETQYF.

The chain couples TRBV10-3 to TRBJ1-2; D may be TRBD1 (5 bases). Germline V gives CDR1 ENHRY, CDR2 SYGVKD. This CDR3 contains 13 residues. V dropped 11 bases and J dropped 1 base, with 14 bases sitting between them. Here the CDR3 DNA reads TGTGCCGTGACAGTGGACCTTAACTATGGCTACACCTTC. Translated, it gives CAVTVDLNYGYTF.

The chain links TRBV13 to TRBJ1-3; D is unclear. Trimming pared 3 bases from V and 0 bases from J, leaving 6 bases between. The germline V gene has CDR1 PRHDT and CDR2 FYEKMQ (reference sequence). The CDR3 extends over 14 amino acids. The DNA of the CDR3 is TGTGCCAGCAGCTTCGGGAGCTCTGGAAACACCATATATTTT. Translating gives CASSFGSSGNTIYF.

The V gene is TRBV4-1, the J gene TRBJ1-2; weak D call: TRBD1 (5 bases). This CDR3 is built from 14 residues. Germline loops: CDR1 MGHRA, CDR2 YSYEKL. Trimming took 1 base from V and 1 from J, leaving 7 bases between them. DNA of the CDR3: TGCGCCAGCAGCCAAGGGACACTTAACTATGGCTACACCTTC. Translated, it gives CASSQGTLNYGYTF.

The V gene is TRBV28, the J gene TRBJ1-1; tentative D call: TRBD1 (5 bases). Germline V gives CDR1 MDHEN, CDR2 SYDVKM. There are 15 residues in the CDR3. Trimming removed 3 bases from V and 4 bases from J, with 15 bases in between. CDR3 DNA sequence: TGTGCCAGCAGTTTCGGGGGGGTCCAAGCCACTGAAGCTTTCTTT. Protein sequence: CASSFGGVQATEAFF.

This clone was found a few times. CDR3 DNA: TGTGCCAGCAGTGCGAGCGGGGCAAGTGGCTACACCTTC. Translation gives CASSASGASGYTF. The chain employs TRBV27 and TRBJ1-2; perhaps TRBD1 as D (5 bases). The CDR3 runs 13 residues. Germline-derived CDR1 and CDR2 are MNHEY and SMNVEV (reference sequence). The V end was cut by 5 bases, the J end by 7 bases, with 14 bases between.

This rearrangement joins TRBV24-1 to TRBJ2-1, with a possible D match to TRBD2 (5 bases). CDR3 length equals 17 residues. Germline V gives CDR1 KGHDR, CDR2 SFDVKD. The V end was cut by 3 bases, the J end by 8 bases, with 22 bases between. CDR3 in amino acids: CATSDPYAGPQVHEQFF. The CDR3 DNA sequence: TGTGCCACCAGTGATCCTTATGCGGGTCCCCAGGTGCATGAGCAGTTCTTC.

V gene TRBV5-4 combines with J gene TRBJ1-2, with D unclear. The germline V gene has CDR1 SGHNT and CDR2 YYREEE (reference sequence). The CDR3 has 16 amino acids. V lost 4 bases and J 4 bases, leaving 20 bases between the germline ends. CDR3: CASSRTHREELYGYTF. DNA of the CDR3: TGTGCCAGCAGCCGCACACATCGGGAGGAACTCTATGGCTACACCTTC.

The V call is TRBV25-1, the J call TRBJ1-2; D ambiguous. V was pared by 5 bases and J by 7 bases, with 11 bases between. Germline-derived CDR1 and CDR2 are MGHDK and SYGVNS. The CDR3 has 12 residues. The CDR3 DNA reads as TGTGCCAGCAGTATCTGGTCTAGTGGCTACACCTTC. It specifies CASSIWSSGYTF.

The chain links TRBV21-1 to TRBJ1-3. TRBV21-1 is described as a pseudogene. The CDR3 is 17 residues long. The CDR3 nucleotides read TGTGCCAGCAGCACAAGCGGGGTTCCGAGCTCTGGAAACACCATATATTTT. Translating it yields CASSTSGVPSSGNTIYF.

This CDR3 is CSVELDRAPNYGYTF. DNA for the CDR3: TGCAGCGTTGAACTGGACAGGGCCCCTAACTATGGCTACACCTTC. This sequence joins TRBV29-1 and TRBJ1-2, with 8 bases that match TRBD1. The J segment lost 0 bases and the V segment lost 2 bases, leaving 5 bases of the junction unmatched. Germline CDR1 is SQVTM and CDR2 is ANQGSEA. The CDR3 totals 15 residues.

This chain connects TRBV30 to TRBJ1-1; D is unresolved. The CDR3 runs 12 residues. Trimming removed 3 bases at V and 6 bases at J, with 11 bases between. The germline V gene encodes CDR1 GTSNPN and CDR2 SVGIG (reference sequence). CDR3 in amino acids: CAWSLTGAEAFF. The DNA of the CDR3 is TGTGCCTGGAGCCTGACGGGAGCTGAAGCTTTCTTT.

The rearrangement links TRBV7-3 to TRBJ2-5; 9 bases agree with TRBD1. The CDR3 spans 15 residues. From germline, CDR1 is SGHTA and CDR2 FQGTGA. The V gene end was trimmed by 0 bases and the J gene end by 2 bases; junction bases not matched to a gene: 1. CDR3: CASSLTGTGQETQYF. CDR3 nucleotide sequence: TGTGCCAGCAGCTTAACCGGGACAGGGCAAGAGACCCAGTACTTC.

The chain joins TRBV19 to TRBJ1-2; 9 bases are a match to TRBD1. The length of the CDR3 is 14 residues. CDR1 is LNHDA and CDR2 is SQIVND in the germline V gene (reference sequence). Trimming at V came to 6 bases and at J to 8 bases, leaving 10 bases not matched to a gene. The CDR3 spells CASSREGQGFGYTF. The CDR3 nucleotides read TGTGCCAGTAGCCGGGAGGGACAGGGTTTCGGCTACACCTTC.

The gene calls are TRBV19 and TRBJ2-2, with D maybe TRBD1 (6 bases). Trimming left V 4 bases short and J 1 base short, with 13 bases between. CDR1 and CDR2 (germline): LNHDA, SQIVND (reference sequence). The CDR3 is 16 amino acids. CDR3 residues: CASSSPGHLNTGELFF. CDR3 in DNA: TGTGCCAGTAGTAGCCCGGGACACCTGAACACCGGGGAGCTGTTTTTT.

The rearrangement uses TRBV4-1 and TRBJ2-7; 10 positions agree with TRBD1. The CDR3 is made up of 17 amino acids. CDR1 is MGHRA and CDR2 is YSYEKL in the germline V gene. Trimming cost V 5 bases and J 3 bases; bases outside gene matches: 13. The CDR3 here is CASSYTTGTGAVYEQYF. The CDR3 DNA is TGCGCCAGCAGCTACACTACCGGGACAGGGGCCGTCTACGAGCAGTACTTC.

The chain joins TRBV2 to TRBJ2-3, with D possibly matching TRBD2 (6 bases). CDR1 and CDR2 from the germline V gene are SNHLY and FYNNEI. V was clipped by 3 bases and J by 4 bases, with 26 bases between them. CDR3 length equals 19 residues. This chain's CDR3 is CASSDDYFSSKPSADTQYF. CDR3 nucleotides: TGTGCCAGCAGTGACGACTACTTTAGCTCTAAACCTAGCGCAGATACGCAGTATTTT.

The chain joins TRBV24-1 to TRBJ2-3, with D possibly TRBD1 on 6 matching bases. The CDR3 covers 17 residues. The V gene's germline CDR1 is KGHDR and CDR2 SFDVKD. V lost 3 bases and J 2 bases, leaving 17 bases between the germline ends. CDR3 coding DNA: TGTGCCACCAGTGATGCCCCAGGGGCACGGCCCACAGATACGCAGTATTTT. This codes for CATSDAPGARPTDTQYF.